Following are 7 T cell receptor beta chains from one sample sequenced in a study of blood T cell repertoires in COVID-19. The data were produced by immunoSEQ multiplex PCR, yet TCRdb's version contains in-frame clones alone and is incomplete. The sample records about 250,000 clones, roughly 89% being singletons. Source material: PBMCs or T cells enriched from blood (not recorded which). These receptors were collected from a woman younger than 45 with acute COVID-19.

This chain connects TRBV3-1 (or the pseudogene TRBV3-2) to TRBJ2-1; D is unclear. The CDR3 has 12 residues. Trimming shortened V by 0 bases and J by 13 bases, and 10 bases separated the two germline ends. CDR1 and CDR2 (germline): LGHDT, YNNKEL (reference sequence). For the CDR3, the DNA is TGTGCCAGCAGCCAAGACTACGCGGCCCAGTTCTTC. Its translation is CASSQDYAAQFF.

The chain joins TRBV2 to TRBJ2-5, with 10 nucleotides matching TRBD1. Germline V gene sequence: CDR1 SNHLY, CDR2 FYNNEI. With 4 bases clipped from V and 5 bases from J, the junction kept 4 bases outside the gene matches. This CDR3 spans 14 amino acids. The CDR3 region is CASSVDRGRETQYF. The DNA for the CDR3 is TGTGCCAGCAGTGTTGACAGGGGGCGGGAGACCCAGTACTTC. Using reference TRBV2 and TRBJ2-5 for the parts outside the CDR3, the full variable domain is EPEVTQTPSHQVTQMGQEVILRCVPISNHLYFYWYRQILGQKVEFLVSFYNNEISEKSEIFDDQFSVERPDGSNFTLKIRSTKLEDSAMYFCASSVDRGRETQYFGPGTRLLVL.

In this sample, this clone turned up once. This rearrangement joins TRBV25-1 to TRBJ2-7; D perhaps matches TRBD2 (6 bases). Germline lookup yields CDR1 MGHDK and CDR2 SYGVNS. CDR3 size: 18 residues. Trimming cost V 1 base and J 1 base, with 20 bases left between them. Here the CDR3 reads CASSEWDASEGRSYEQYF. The CDR3 nucleotides read TGTGCCAGCAGTGAATGGGACGCGTCGGAGGGGCGATCCTACGAGCAGTACTTC.

The table lists this clone with a few counts. V gene TRBV29-1 combines with J gene TRBJ1-1, with a tentative D call TRBD1 (6 bases). CDR3 length: 12 amino acids. The V and J ends lost 7 bases and 0 bases respectively, with 9 bases between them. Germline V gene sequence: CDR1 SQVTM, CDR2 ANQGSEA. DNA for the CDR3: TGCAGCGGGTCAGGGGTGAACACTGAAGCTTTCTTT. Protein product: CSGSGVNTEAFF. The full variable domain, its missing parts supplied by reference TRBV29-1 and TRBJ1-1, is SAVISQKPSRDICQRGTSLTIQCQVDSQVTMMFWYRQQPGQSLTLIATANQGSEATYESGFVIDKFPISRPNLTFSTLTVSNMSPEDSSIYLCSGSGVNTEAFFGQGTRLTVV.

The chain links TRBV7-6 to TRBJ1-5; weak D call: TRBD1 (6 bases). V was pared by 1 base and J by 4 bases, with 11 bases between. Per germline, CDR1 SGHVS and CDR2 FNYEAQ. The CDR3 totals 15 residues. CDR3 in amino acids: CASSLVGGFNQPQHF. The CDR3 nucleotides read TGTGCCAGCAGCTTAGTAGGGGGATTTAATCAGCCCCAGCATTTT.

The chain carries TRBV5-4 and TRBJ2-5; a weak D match, TRBD2 (7 bases). This CDR3 contains 15 residues. Trimming left V 2 bases short and J 4 bases short, with 15 bases between. Germline values: CDR1 SGHNT, CDR2 YYREEE (reference sequence). The CDR3 protein is CASSFGGGVGETQYF. In DNA form, the CDR3 reads TGTGCCAGCAGCTTCGGAGGGGGGGTAGGAGAGACCCAGTACTTC.

This clone was counted a few times. This chain joins TRBV4-3 and TRBJ2-3; 11 bases align to TRBD2. V lost 0 bases and J lost 5; bases outside the gene matches: 7. The CDR3 is 17 residues long. Germline assignment: CDR1 LGHNA and CDR2 YSLEER. CDR3 sequence reads: CASSQDWIAGGRDTQYF. DNA for the CDR3: TGCGCCAGCAGCCAAGATTGGATAGCGGGGGGGCGAGATACGCAGTATTTT.